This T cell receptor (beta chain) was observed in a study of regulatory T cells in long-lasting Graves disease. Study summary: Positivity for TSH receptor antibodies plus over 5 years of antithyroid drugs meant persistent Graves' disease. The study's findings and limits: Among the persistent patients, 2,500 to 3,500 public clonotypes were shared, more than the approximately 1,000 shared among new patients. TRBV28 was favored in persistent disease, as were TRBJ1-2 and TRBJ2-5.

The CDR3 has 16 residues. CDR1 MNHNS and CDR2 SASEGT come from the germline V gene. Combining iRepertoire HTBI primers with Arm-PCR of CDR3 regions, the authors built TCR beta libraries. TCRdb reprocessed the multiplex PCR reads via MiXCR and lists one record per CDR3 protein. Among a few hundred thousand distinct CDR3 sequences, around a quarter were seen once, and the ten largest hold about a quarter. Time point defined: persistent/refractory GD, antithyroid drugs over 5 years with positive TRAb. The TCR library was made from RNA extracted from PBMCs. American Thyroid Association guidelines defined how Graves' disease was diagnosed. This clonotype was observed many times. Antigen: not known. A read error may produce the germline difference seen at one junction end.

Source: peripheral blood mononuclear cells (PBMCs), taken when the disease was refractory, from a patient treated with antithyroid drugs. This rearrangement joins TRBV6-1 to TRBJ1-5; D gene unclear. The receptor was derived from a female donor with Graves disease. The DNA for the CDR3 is TGTGCAAGCACTGGAGGGATGAGTGTCCTGTCTCAGCCCCAGCATTTT. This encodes CASTGGMSVLSQPQHF.